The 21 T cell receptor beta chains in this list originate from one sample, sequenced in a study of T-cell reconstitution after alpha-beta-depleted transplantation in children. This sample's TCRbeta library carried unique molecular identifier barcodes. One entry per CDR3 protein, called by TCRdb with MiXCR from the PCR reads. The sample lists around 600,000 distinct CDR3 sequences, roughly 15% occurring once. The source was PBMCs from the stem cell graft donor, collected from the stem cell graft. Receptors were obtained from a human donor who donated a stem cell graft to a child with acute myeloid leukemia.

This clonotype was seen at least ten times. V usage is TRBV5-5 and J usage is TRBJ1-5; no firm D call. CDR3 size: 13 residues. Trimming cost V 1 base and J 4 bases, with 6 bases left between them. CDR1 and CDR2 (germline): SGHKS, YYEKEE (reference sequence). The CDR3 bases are TGTGCCAGCAGCTTGAGCCCAAATCAGCCCCAGCATTTT. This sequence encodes CASSLSPNQPQHF.

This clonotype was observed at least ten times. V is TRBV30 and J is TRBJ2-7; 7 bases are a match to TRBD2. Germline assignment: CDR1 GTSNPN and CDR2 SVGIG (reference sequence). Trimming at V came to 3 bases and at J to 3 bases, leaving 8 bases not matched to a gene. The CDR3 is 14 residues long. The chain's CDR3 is CAWRTGSGLYEQYF. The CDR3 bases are TGTGCCTGGAGGACGGGTAGCGGGCTCTACGAGCAGTACTTC.

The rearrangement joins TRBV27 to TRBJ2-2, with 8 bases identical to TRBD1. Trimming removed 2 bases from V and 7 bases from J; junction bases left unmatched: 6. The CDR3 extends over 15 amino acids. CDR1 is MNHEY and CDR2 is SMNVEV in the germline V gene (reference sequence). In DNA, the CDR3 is TGTGCCAGCAGTTTAAGCCAGGGGGCCATCGGGGAGCTGTTTTTT. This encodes CASSLSQGAIGELFF.

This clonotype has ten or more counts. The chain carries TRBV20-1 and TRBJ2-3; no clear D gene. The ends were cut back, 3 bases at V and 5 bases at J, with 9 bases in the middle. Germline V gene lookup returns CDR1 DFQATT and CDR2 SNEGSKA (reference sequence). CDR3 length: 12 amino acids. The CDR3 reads CSARPSLDTQYF. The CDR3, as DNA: TGCAGTGCTAGGCCGTCCTTAGATACGCAGTATTTT.

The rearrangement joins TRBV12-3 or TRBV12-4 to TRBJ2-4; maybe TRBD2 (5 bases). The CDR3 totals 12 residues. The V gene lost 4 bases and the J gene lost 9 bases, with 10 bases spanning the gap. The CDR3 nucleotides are TGTGCCAGCAGTTCAGGAGGCGGCATTCAGTACTTC. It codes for CASSSGGGIQYF.

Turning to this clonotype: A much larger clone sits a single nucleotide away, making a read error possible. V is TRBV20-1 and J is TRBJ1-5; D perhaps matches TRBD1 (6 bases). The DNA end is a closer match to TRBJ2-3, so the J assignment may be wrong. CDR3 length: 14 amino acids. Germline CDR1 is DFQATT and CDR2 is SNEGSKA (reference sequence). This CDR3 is CSATGESIYQPQYF. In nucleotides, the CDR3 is TGCAGTGCTACAGGGGAGAGCATTTATCAGCCCCAGTATTTT.

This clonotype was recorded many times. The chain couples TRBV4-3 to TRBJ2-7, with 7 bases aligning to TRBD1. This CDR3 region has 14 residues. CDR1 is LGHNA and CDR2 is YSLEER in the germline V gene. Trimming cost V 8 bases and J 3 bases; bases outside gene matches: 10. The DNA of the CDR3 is TGCGCCAGCCCCGGACAGGAACGATACTACGAGCAGTACTTC. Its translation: CASPGQERYYEQYF.

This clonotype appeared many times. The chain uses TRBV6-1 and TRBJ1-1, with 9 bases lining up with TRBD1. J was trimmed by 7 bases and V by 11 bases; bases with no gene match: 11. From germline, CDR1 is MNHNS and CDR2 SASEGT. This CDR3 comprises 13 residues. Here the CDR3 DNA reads TGTGCCGCCGAGGGGACAGGGCAGGTTGAAGCTTTCTTT. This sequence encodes CAAEGTGQVEAFF.

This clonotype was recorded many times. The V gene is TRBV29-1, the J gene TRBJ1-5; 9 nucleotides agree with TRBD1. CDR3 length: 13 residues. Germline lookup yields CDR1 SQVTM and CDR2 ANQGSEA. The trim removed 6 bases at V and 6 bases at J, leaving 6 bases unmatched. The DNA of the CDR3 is TGCAGCGTGGGGACAGGGAGGACTCAGCCCCAGCATTTT. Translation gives CSVGTGRTQPQHF. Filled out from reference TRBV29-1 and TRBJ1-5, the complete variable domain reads SAVISQKPSRDICQRGTSLTIQCQVDSQVTMMFWYRQQPGQSLTLIATANQGSEATYESGFVIDKFPISRPNLTFSTLTVSNMSPEDSSIYLCSVGTGRTQPQHFGDGTRLSIL.

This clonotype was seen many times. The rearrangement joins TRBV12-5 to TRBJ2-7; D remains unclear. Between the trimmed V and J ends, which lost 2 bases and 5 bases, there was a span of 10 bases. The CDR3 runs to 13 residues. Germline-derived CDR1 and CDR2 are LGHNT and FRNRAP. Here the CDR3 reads CASGLPHLDEQYF. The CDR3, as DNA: TGTGCTAGTGGTTTGCCACATTTAGACGAGCAGTACTTC.

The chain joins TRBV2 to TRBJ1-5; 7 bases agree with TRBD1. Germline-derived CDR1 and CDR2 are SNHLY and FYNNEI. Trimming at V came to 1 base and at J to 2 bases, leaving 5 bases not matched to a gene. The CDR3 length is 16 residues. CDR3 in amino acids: CASSEEAGGGNQPQHF. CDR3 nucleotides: TGTGCCAGCAGTGAAGAGGCAGGGGGAGGCAATCAGCCCCAGCATTTT.

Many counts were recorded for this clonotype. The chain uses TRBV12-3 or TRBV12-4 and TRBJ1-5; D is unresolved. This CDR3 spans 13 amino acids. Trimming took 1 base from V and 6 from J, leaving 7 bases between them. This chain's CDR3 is CASSLESGQPQHF. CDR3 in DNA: TGTGCCAGCAGTTTAGAGAGCGGTCAGCCCCAGCATTTT.

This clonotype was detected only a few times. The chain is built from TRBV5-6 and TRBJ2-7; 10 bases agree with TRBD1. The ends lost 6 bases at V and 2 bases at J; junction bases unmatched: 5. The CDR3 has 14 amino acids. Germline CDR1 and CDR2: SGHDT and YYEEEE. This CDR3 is CASIGQGGPYEQYF. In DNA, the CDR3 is TGTGCCAGCATCGGACAGGGGGGGCCCTACGAGCAGTACTTC.

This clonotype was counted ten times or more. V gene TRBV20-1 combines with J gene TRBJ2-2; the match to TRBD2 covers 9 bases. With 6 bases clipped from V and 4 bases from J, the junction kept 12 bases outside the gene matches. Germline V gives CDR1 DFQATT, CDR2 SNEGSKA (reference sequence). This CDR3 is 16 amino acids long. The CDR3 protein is CSAGTQRGEGTGELFF. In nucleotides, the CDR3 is TGCAGTGCGGGAACTCAGCGGGGGGAGGGCACCGGGGAGCTGTTTTTT.

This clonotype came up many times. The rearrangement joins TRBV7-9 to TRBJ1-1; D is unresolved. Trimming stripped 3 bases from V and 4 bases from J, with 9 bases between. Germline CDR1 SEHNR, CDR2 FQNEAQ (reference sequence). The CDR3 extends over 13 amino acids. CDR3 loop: CASSFAGGTEAFF. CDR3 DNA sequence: TGTGCCAGCAGCTTTGCAGGTGGCACTGAAGCTTTCTTT. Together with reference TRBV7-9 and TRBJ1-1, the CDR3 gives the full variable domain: DTGVSQNPRHKITKRGQNVTFRCDPISEHNRLYWYRQTLGQGPEFLTYFQNEAQLEKSRLLSDRFSAERPKGSFSTLEIQRTEQGDSAMYLCASSFAGGTEAFFGQGTRLTVV.

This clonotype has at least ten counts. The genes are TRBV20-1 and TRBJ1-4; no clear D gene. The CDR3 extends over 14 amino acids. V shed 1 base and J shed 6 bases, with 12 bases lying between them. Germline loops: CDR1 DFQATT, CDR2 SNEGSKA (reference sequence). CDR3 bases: TGCAGTGCTAGAGTGGCGGGATCAGATGAAAAACTGTTTTTT. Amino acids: CSARVAGSDEKLFF.

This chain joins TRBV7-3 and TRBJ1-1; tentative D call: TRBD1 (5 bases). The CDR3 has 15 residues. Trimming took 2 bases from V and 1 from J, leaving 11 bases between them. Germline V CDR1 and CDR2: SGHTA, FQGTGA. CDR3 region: CASSLGVGTNTEAFF. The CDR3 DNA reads TGTGCCAGCAGCTTAGGAGTGGGGACGAACACTGAAGCTTTCTTT.

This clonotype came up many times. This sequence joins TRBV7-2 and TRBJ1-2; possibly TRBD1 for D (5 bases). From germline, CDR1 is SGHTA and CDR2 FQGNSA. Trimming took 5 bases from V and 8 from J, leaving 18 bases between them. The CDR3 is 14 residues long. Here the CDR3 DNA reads TGTGCCAGCAGCCCGACAGATATTCTTCCCGGCTACACCTTC. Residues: CASSPTDILPGYTF.

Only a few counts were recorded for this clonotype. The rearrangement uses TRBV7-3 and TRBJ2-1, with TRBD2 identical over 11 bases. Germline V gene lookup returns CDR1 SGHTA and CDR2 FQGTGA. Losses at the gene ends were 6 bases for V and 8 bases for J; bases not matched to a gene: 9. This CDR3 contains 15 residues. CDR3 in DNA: TGTGCCAGCAGATTAGCGGGGGGGCCGCGGCATGAGCAGTTCTTC. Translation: CASRLAGGPRHEQFF.

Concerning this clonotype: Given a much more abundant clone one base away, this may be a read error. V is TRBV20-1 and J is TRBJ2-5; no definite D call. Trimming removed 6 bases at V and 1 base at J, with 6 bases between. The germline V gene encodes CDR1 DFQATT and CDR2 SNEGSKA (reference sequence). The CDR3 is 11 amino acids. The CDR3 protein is CSAPFQETQYF. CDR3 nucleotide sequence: TGCAGTGCCCCGTTCCAAGAGACCCAGTACTTC.

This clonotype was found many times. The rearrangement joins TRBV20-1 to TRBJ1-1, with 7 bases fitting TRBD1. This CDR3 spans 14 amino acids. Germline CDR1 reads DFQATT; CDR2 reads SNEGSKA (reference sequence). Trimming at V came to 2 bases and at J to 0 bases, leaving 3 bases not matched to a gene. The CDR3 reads CSARRGQMNTEAFF. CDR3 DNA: TGCAGTGCTAGAAGGGGACAGATGAACACTGAAGCTTTCTTT.